A single sample gave rise to the 2 T cell receptor beta chains below, sequenced in a study of breast tumors, draining lymph nodes, adjacent tissues. Axillary draining lymph nodes of breast cancer patients supplied the node samples. MiXCR, run by TCRdb on the multiplex PCR reads, gives a single entry per CDR3 protein. Of around 300,000 distinct CDR3 sequences listed, about 30% were seen once; the top ten hold approximately 1%. Sequencing was performed on axillary lymph node tissue. These receptors were taken from a female donor with breast cancer. Some clones in this sample may be carry-over from other donors' samples.

This clonotype was observed at least ten times. This chain uses TRBV7-8 with TRBJ2-7, with TRBD2 as a possible D gene (5 bases). This CDR3 has 14 amino acids. Germline CDR1 is SGHVS and CDR2 is FQNEAQ. V lost 1 base and J 3 bases, leaving 10 bases between the germline ends. The CDR3 DNA reads TGTGCCAGCAGCTTAGTAGCGCGGGTCTACGAGCAGTACTTC. Protein sequence: CASSLVARVYEQYF.

This clonotype showed up many times. The V and J genes are TRBV29-1 and TRBJ2-3; TRBD2 agrees at 10 bases. Germline V gene sequence: CDR1 SQVTM, CDR2 ANQGSEA. The CDR3 spans 13 residues. Trimming took 6 bases from V and 4 from J; bases not matched to a gene: 4. The CDR3 region has the DNA TGCAGCGTGGAACTAGCGGGGTCAGATACGCAGTATTTT. Translation: CSVELAGSDTQYF.